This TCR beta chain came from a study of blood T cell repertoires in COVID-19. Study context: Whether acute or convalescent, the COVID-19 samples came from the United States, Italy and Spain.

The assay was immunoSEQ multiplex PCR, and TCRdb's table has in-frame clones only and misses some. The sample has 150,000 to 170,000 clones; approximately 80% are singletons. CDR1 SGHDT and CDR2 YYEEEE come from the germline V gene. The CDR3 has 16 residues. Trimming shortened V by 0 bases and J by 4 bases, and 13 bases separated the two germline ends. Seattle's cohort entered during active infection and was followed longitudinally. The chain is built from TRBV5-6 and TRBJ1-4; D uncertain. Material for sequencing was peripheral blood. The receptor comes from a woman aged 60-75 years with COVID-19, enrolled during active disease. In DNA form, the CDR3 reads TGTGCCAGCAGCTTGGCCTCTCAGGCCCATAATGAAAAACTGTTTTTT. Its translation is CASSLASQAHNEKLFF. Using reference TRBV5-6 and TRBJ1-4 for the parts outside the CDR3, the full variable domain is DAGVTQSPTHLIKTRGQQVTLRCSPKSGHDTVSWYQQALGQGPQFIFQYYEEEERQRGNFPDRFSGHQFPNYSSELNVNALLLGDSALYLCASSLASQAHNEKLFFGSGTQLSVL.